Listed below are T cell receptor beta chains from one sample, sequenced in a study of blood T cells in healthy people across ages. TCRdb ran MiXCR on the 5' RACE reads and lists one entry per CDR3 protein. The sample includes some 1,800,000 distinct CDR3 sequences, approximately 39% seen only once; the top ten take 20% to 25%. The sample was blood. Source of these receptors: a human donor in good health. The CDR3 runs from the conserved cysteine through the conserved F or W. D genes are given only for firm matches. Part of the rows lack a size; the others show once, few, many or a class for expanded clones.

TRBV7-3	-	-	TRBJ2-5	TGTGCCAGCAGCATGACAGTCCAAGAGACCCAGTACTTC	CASSMTVQETQYF
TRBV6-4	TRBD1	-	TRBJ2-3	TGTGCCAGCAGTACCGGGACAGCCTCAGATACGCAGTATTTT	CASSTGTASDTQYF
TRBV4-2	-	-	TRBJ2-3	TGTGCCAGCAGCCAACCTAGGGGGACTACCCAAGTCGCAGATACGCAGTATTTT	CASSQPRGTTQVADTQYF
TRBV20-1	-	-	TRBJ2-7	TGCAGTGCTAGTTTTCACAGGTCCGAGCAGTACTTC	CSASFHRSEQYF
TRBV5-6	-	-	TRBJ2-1	TGTGCCAGCAGCTTGCCCCGAGGTACTGAGCAGTTCTTC	CASSLPRGTEQFF
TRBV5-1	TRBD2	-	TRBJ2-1	TGCGCCAGCAGCCCTGCAGCGGGGGGGTACAATGAGCAGTTCTTC	CASSPAAGGYNEQFF
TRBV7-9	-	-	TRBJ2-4	TGTGCCAGCAGCTTATCGGCGGGGGCCCCCTACATTCAGTACTTC	CASSLSAGAPYIQYF
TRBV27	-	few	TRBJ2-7	TGTGCCAGCAGTTTAGGACAGATGTACGAGCAGTACTTC	CASSLGQMYEQYF
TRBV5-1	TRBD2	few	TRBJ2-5	TGCGCCAGCAGCCTCCTGGGACTACCACAAGAGACCCAGTACTTC	CASSLLGLPQETQYF
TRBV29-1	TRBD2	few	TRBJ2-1	TGCAGCGTCCCGGGACTAGCTTCTTCGCTTACCTCCCTGTGGGAGTTCTTC	CSVPGLASSLTSLWEFF
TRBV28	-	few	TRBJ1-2	TGTGCCAGCAGTTTACTACCCTCGGGCGGAGCTAACTATGGCTACACCTTC	CASSLLPSGGANYGYTF
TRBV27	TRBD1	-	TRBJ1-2	TGTGCCAGCAGTTATGGCCCCGGACAGGGCTATGGCTACACCTTC	CASSYGPGQGYGYTF
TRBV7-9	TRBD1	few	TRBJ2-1	TGTGCCAGCAGCTCAACAACAACCGCCGGGACAGCCTACAATGAGCAGTTCTTC	CASSSTTTAGTAYNEQFF